This TCR beta chain was profiled in a study of cytomegalovirus exposure and HLA in healthy donors (dated by TCRdb to about 2017). General notes on the study: In an earlier analysis of fewer than 750 of the donors, 250 to 350 Gb of sequence data and 100 million or so unique TCR beta sequences from about 190 million T cells were reported. An early release covering more than 500 HLA-typed donors comprised approximately 290 gigabases of sequencing data and approximately 85 million unique TCR sequences. Of the roughly 390 genotyped donors, roughly 80% fell in the genetic ancestry cluster associated with self-reported Caucasian donors. The study was designed to test whether signatures of past pathogen exposure could be identified by cataloging public T cell receptors. The study profiled the T cell repertoires of hundreds of subjects by immunosequencing and related them to cytomegalovirus serostatus. Along with the approximately 700-subject first cohort, a separate validation cohort of approximately 110 different subjects was used. To predict cytomegalovirus infection status, the study combined high-throughput TCR immunosequencing, statistical association of individual TCRs with disease status, and machine learning. A later analysis re-examined previously published TCR beta repertoires from just over 650 donors and added high-resolution HLA genotyping to investigate patterns of TCR occurrence. The later analysis used no new phenotypic data to find candidate immune exposures, relying instead on TCR beta sequences and their occurrence across donors. To decide whether each TCR beta V gene segment behaved as functional or pseudogenic, an earlier analysis of approximately 600 of the donors relied on high-throughput TCR beta sequencing. Donor age, sex, ethnicity and CMV serostatus were compiled together with the repertoire data. A later genetic analysis used genome-wide SNP genotypes for about 55% of the 666 donors, treating that subset as a discovery cohort. Every repertoire in the discovery cohort had been generated on one and the same sequencing platform. Both class I and class II loci were covered by HLA typing, at four-digit resolution. The number of donors typed differed by locus, with about 629-640 for A, B, C, DRB1 and DQB1, 522 for DQA1, 606 for DPA1, and over 400 for DPB1. Five DR-DQ haplotypes were treated as single units for association and clustering because of strong linkage in the cohort. Across approximately 400 genotyped donors of the cohort, an average of about 240,000 unique TCR beta nucleotide sequences per donor were sequenced, and roughly 20% of those sequences were non-productive. Findings and caveats that apply to the study as a whole: A later analysis found that HLA-associated TCR beta chains were more clonally expanded and had lower generation probabilities than equally common non-associated chains. In vitro tests confirmed that a few of the cytomegalovirus-associated TCR beta chains recognize cytomegalovirus antigens. When HLA alleles, especially DR and DQ, strongly co-occurred, attributing TCR associations to individual alleles was difficult. A further reported finding was that TCR beta sequences accurately predicted the HLA-A and HLA-B alleles for most subjects in the first cohort. A later analysis found that TCR association rates varied across HLA loci, with DRB1 alleles showing the most associated TCRs and HLA-C alleles the fewest. Sequencing depth was assumed to be roughly uniform across donors in the presence/absence analyses, though that assumption may not hold. An association between a missense DCLRE1C variant and V-gene and J-gene trimming of TCR beta chains was found in a later genetic analysis and replicated in an independent cohort. Most TCR sequences were observed very rarely across donors, whereas some public TCRs were present in many individuals. Because HLA typing was missing for some donors at each locus, association tests included only the typed subset. In the study, some 180 TCR beta chains were listed as associated with cytomegalovirus. Specific HLA alleles were associated with roughly 17,000 TCR beta sequences at a false discovery rate of 0.05 in a later analysis. Several of the top co-occurrence clusters appeared to be linked to parvovirus B19, influenza, CMV and Epstein-Barr virus, according to a later analysis. Immune exposure information for the cohort was limited to CMV serostatus. Linkage disequilibrium might explain the correlated functional status among segregating V segments, but an unknown experimental factor could not be ruled out. Only TCR beta chains were sequenced in this cohort, and the absence of alpha or paired-chain data limited detectable features. The 87-base-pair reads could not distinguish some IMGT-functional V segments, including TRBV6-2 and TRBV6-3, so those segments were excluded. In both the original and validation cohorts, the classifier was reported to diagnose cytomegalovirus status with high specificity and sensitivity. A later analysis found that most CMV-associated TCR beta chains appeared HLA-restricted, with HLA associations seemingly driven largely by CMV exposure. In an earlier analysis of some 550 of the donors, most TCR beta V segments were observed in productive rearrangements about 90% or about 30% of the time, broadly matching IMGT annotations. Because counts were too low, seventeen rarely observed V segments, including chromosome 9 orphons, were excluded from the earlier analysis of several hundred of the donors. A cluster of highly shared sequence variants was judged likely to represent a technical artifact of the sequencing pipeline. According to a later genetic analysis, donors in an Asian-associated ancestry cluster had fewer N-insertions in productive TCRs than the approximately 630-donor mean. According to the authors, the approach could potentially be generalized to other disease states and immunological phenotypes.

In total, 600 or so healthy bone marrow donors made up the cohort. All cohort members were sampled while nominally healthy, although unrecorded immune exposures were likely present. The donor was CMV seropositive and belonged to the group of some 290 seropositive cohort members. Each donor provided a peripheral blood sample, and peripheral blood mononuclear cells were used for TCR beta sequencing. Genomic DNA was extracted from the blood cell samples with the Qiagen DNeasy Blood Extraction Kit. With respect to this clone: It has no known antigen specificity. Per-base quality was not reported, and no clone a single base away is much larger than it.

Receptor libraries were prepared by the immunoSEQ multiplex PCR assay. A mixture of 60 forward primers for TCR Vbeta segments and 13 reverse primers for TCR Jbeta segments was used in the multiplex PCR. Amplification of the CDR3 region of rearranged TCR beta genes was performed with a multiplex PCR assay on genomic DNA. The Illumina HiSeq System was used to sequence the amplified TCR beta libraries as 87-base-pair reads. In the paper's pipeline: In a later analysis, about 80 million unique TCR beta chains were counted across the approximately 620 repertoires, and roughly 11 million of these chains were shared by at least two donors. A nearest-neighbor algorithm error-corrected the raw reads and collapsed the reads into unique sequences, merging closely related sequences to remove PCR and sequencing errors. To assign V, D and J gene segments, CDR3 sequences were aligned to IMGT reference sequences. For a sequence to be retained, at least a six-nucleotide match to both a V gene segment and a J gene segment was required. Rearrangements were called productive when the CDR3 lacked stop codons and stayed in frame with V and J; all others were non-productive. Following IMGT convention, CDR3 was defined as the stretch from the second conserved V-encoded cysteine up to the conserved J-encoded phenylalanine. The earlier analysis of approximately 590 of the donors excluded any sequence lacking an unambiguous match to a single V gene segment. In an earlier analysis of almost 600 of the donors, a V segment was called functional when productive rearrangements were above 56.7%, and segregating when the standard deviation between donors exceeded 5%. To diagnose cytomegalovirus status from the catalog of TCR beta chain sequences, a statistical classification framework was built. In a later analysis, V and J genes were assigned by comparing TCR nucleotide sequences against IMGT/GENE-DB human TR gene sequences. The TCRdist pipeline was used in a later analysis to assign CDR3 sequences and most-parsimonious VDJ recombination scenarios. In a later analysis, every TCR beta chain was defined by the combination of its CDR3 amino acid sequence and its V-gene family, and reads without a unique V-gene family were dropped. A later analysis removed 592 highly shared, low-generation-probability nucleotide sequences to deal with suspected cross-contamination and a sequencing artifact. For each public chain, a later analysis derived a clonal expansion index from normalized ranks of inferred template counts within each repertoire. In a later analysis, generation probabilities were computed using a VDJ recombination model fitted to out-of-frame rearrangements, and the results were checked against IGoR. A later analysis scored TCR-TCR, TCR-HLA and TCR-CMV co-occurrence with hypergeometric tests, applying a repertoire-size bias correction to TCR pairs. A later analysis estimated false discovery rates by permuting HLA or CMV assignments 20 times. In a later analysis, co-occurring TCRs were grouped with DBSCAN, and TCRdist sequence similarity was added when clustering was performed within HLA-allele-positive subsets. Repertoires with fewer than 30,000 or more than 120,000 public chains were left out of co-occurrence clustering, as were about 5 repertoires with anomalous nucleotide sharing. TCRdb took this table from immuneACCESS and kept in-frame rearrangements with V and J called. Such tables lack part of the clones; where checked against another copy, unresolved V genes explain under half of the gap, and the rest is unexplained. That table is the source of V, J and clone size, and D and trimming were worked out from the DNA. The sample table holds a few hundred thousand clones, of which approximately 80% were seen once. The top ten hold almost 8% of the sample.

From its cysteine to its phenylalanine, the CDR3 spans 13 amino acids. Here the CDR3 DNA is all that survives: 39 bases in frame from base 1. CDR1 and CDR2 are read off the germline V gene as SGHRS and YFSETQ. Trimming removed 2 bases from V and 3 bases from J, leaving 8 bases between the germline ends. Sequenced: PBMCs. The chain employs TRBV5-1 and TRBJ2-5; a weak D assignment points to TRBD2 (6 bases agree). The source is a woman aged 60-70 years in good health and CMV-seropositive. CDR3 region: CASSFLAKETQYF. The DNA is TGCGCCAGCAGCTTTCTAGCGAAAGAGACCCAGTACTTC.